Below are 13 T cell receptor beta chains sequenced from a single sample in a study of OX40 agonist ivuxolimab in advanced cancers. Libraries were prepared by immunoSEQ multiplex PCR; TCRdb keeps only in-frame clonotypes and omits some of them. The sample lists 70,000 to 85,000 clones; over 80% were seen once. Sequenced material: CD4+ or CD8+ T cells sorted from blood, taken in a trial of the OX40 agonist ivuxolimab. These receptors were taken from an adult with an advanced solid tumor such as melanoma, head and neck, liver or kidney cancer.

V usage is TRBV4-3 and J usage is TRBJ2-7; 9 bases match TRBD2. This CDR3 is built from 16 residues. From germline, CDR1 is LGHNA and CDR2 YSLEER. The J segment lost 6 bases and the V segment lost 4 bases, leaving 13 bases of the junction unmatched. The CDR3 protein is CASSRGGAGGIGEQYF. CDR3 nucleotide sequence: TGCGCCAGCAGCCGAGGGGGAGCGGGAGGAATCGGCGAGCAGTACTTC.

The V and J genes are TRBV11-2 and TRBJ2-7; TRBD2 aligns across 8 bases. After removal of 5 bases from V and 6 bases from J, the junction contained 6 bases not matched to a gene. The CDR3 totals 13 residues. Germline CDR1 and CDR2: SGHAT and FQNNGV. The CDR3 nucleotides are TGTGCCAGCAGCCAAAGCGGGAGAAGCGAGCAGTACTTC. Protein: CASSQSGRSEQYF.

V and J are TRBV4-3 and TRBJ2-1; 10 bases fit TRBD2. The trim removed 2 bases at V and 8 bases at J, leaving 9 bases unmatched. The V gene's germline CDR1 is LGHNA and CDR2 YSLEER. CDR3 length: 16 amino acids. This chain's CDR3 is CASSQTLAGEGHEQFF. DNA of the CDR3: TGCGCCAGCAGCCAAACCCTAGCGGGAGAGGGGCATGAGCAGTTCTTC.

The chain combines TRBV13 with TRBJ1-1; D possibly corresponds to TRBD1 (5 bases). The V gene lost 4 bases and the J gene lost 10 bases, with 13 bases spanning the gap. CDR1 is PRHDT, CDR2 FYEKMQ, per germline (reference sequence). This CDR3 is 12 amino acids long. In DNA, the CDR3 is TGTGCCAGCAGCTGGGGGTCGGCGGCAGCTTTCTTT. This codes for CASSWGSAAAFF.

This rearrangement joins TRBV30 to TRBJ1-5; D is perhaps TRBD1 (5 bases). The V gene's germline CDR1 is GTSNPN and CDR2 SVGIG (reference sequence). This CDR3 contains 17 residues. Trimming took off 3 bases at V and 2 bases at J, with 20 bases between the two ends. DNA for the CDR3: TGTGCCTGGAGCCGGGGACCTCAGAACGTTGGCAATCAGCCCCAGCATTTT. Its translation: CAWSRGPQNVGNQPQHF.

The J gene is TRBJ2-1, the V gene TRBV5-1, with D perhaps matching TRBD1 (6 bases). Germline lookup yields CDR1 SGHRS and CDR2 YFSETQ. CDR3 length equals 15 residues. Trimming cost V 3 bases and J 5 bases, with 15 bases left between them. The CDR3 DNA is TGCGCCAGCAGCTCCACGAATACAGGGAACAATGAGCAGTTCTTC. It is translated as CASSSTNTGNNEQFF.

In its sample, this clone was seen a few times. This sequence joins TRBV27 and TRBJ1-2; perhaps TRBD1 as D (5 bases). Trimming shortened V by 5 bases and J by 3 bases, and 13 bases separated the two germline ends. Germline V CDR1 and CDR2: MNHEY, SMNVEV (reference sequence). The CDR3 contains 14 residues. In DNA form, the CDR3 reads TGTGCCAGCAGTCCGACAGTGATGGACTATGGCTACACCTTC. Translated: CASSPTVMDYGYTF.

J is TRBJ1-1 and V is TRBV7-8; possible D gene TRBD1, 5 bases. Germline values: CDR1 SGHVS, CDR2 FQNEAQ. The V end was cut by 6 bases, the J end by 7 bases, with 24 bases between. This CDR3 is built from 16 residues. The CDR3 here is CASSYLGYRTQSEAFF. For the CDR3, the DNA is TGTGCCAGCAGTTATCTAGGATACAGGACACAGAGTGAAGCTTTCTTT.

This clone was counted at least ten times. V usage is TRBV4-2 and J usage is TRBJ2-1, with 13 bases that match TRBD2. Germline trimming cut 0 bases from V and 8 bases from J; bases unmatched to any gene: 10. Germline lookup yields CDR1 LGHNA and CDR2 YNFKEQ. The CDR3 covers 18 residues. The CDR3 DNA is TGTGCCAGCAGCCAAGAATCCCTTGGGACTAGCGGGGTGGATGAGCAGTTCTTC. It translates to CASSQESLGTSGVDEQFF.

The V gene is TRBV6-5, the J gene TRBJ2-7, with D possibly TRBD2 on 5 matching bases. CDR1 and CDR2 from the germline V gene are MNHEY and SVGAGI. Trimming pared 8 bases from V and 0 bases from J, leaving 5 bases between. The CDR3 totals 11 residues. CDR3 amino acids: CASGSSYEQYF. The CDR3 DNA sequence: TGTGCCAGCGGGAGCTCCTACGAGCAGTACTTC.

The gene calls are TRBV5-1 and TRBJ2-7; D is undetermined. Trimming removed 3 bases from V and 4 bases from J, with 14 bases in between. The CDR3 spans 14 residues. Germline loops: CDR1 SGHRS, CDR2 YFSETQ. CDR3 coding DNA: TGCGCCAGCAGCTACCAGCCACATACTTACGAGCAGTACGTC. Translating it yields CASSYQPHTYEQYV.

The chain carries TRBV19 and TRBJ1-5, with 11 bases aligning to TRBD1. The CDR3 totals 13 residues. Germline CDR1 LNHDA, CDR2 SQIVND (reference sequence). Unmatched junction bases numbered 2, after V lost 8 bases and J lost 5 bases. CDR3 residues: CASSDRGHQPQHF. Here the CDR3 DNA reads TGTGCCAGTTCGGACAGGGGGCATCAGCCCCAGCATTTT.

The CDR3 DNA reads TGTGCCAGTAGTACCCGACAGGGCCCTAGCGGGGTCTCCTACGAGCAGTACTTC. This codes for CASSTRQGPSGVSYEQYF. V is TRBV19 and J is TRBJ2-7; 9 bases agree with TRBD2. The germline V gene has CDR1 LNHDA and CDR2 SQIVND (reference sequence). V was pared by 4 bases and J by 0 bases, with 13 bases of the junction left unmatched. The CDR3 has 18 amino acids.